This TCR beta chain emerged from a study of CD8 T cells in Susac syndrome. The authors reverse transcribed roughly 0.5 to 1 ug RNA with random hexamers. MiXCR was run by TCRdb on the immunoSEQ multiplex PCR reads, yielding one entry per CDR3 protein. In the table there are 90,000 to 150,000 distinct CDR3 sequences, 90% to 95% of which are singletons. CDR3 size: 14 residues. Germline-derived CDR1 and CDR2 are SGHRS and YFSETQ. V lost 2 bases to trimming and J lost 4 bases; unmatched junction nucleotides: 5. The T cells that were sequenced for TCR beta were CD8+ and CD4+ cells from blood. This rearrangement joins TRBV5-1 to TRBJ2-7; 8 bases align to TRBD1. The sample consisted of CD4+ T cells from PBMCs. The TCR originated in a human donor with multiple sclerosis. This CDR3 is CASSFGTGNYEQYF. DNA of the CDR3: TGCGCCAGCAGCTTCGGGACAGGTAATTACGAGCAGTACTTC.